This T cell receptor beta chain was found in a study of post-analysis software for immune sequencing data. The study, taken as a whole, reports: A significant reduction in normalized Chao1 diversity was observed in multiple sclerosis patients versus controls. The five TRBV segments detected at higher frequency in patients than in controls included TRBV5-6, TRBV5-1 and TRBV20-1.

Details on this clonotype: What it binds is unknown.

CDR1 LGHNT and CDR2 FRNRAP come from the germline V gene. The CDR3 extends over 17 amino acids. V shed 0 bases and J shed 0 bases, with 11 bases lying between them. cDNA libraries of TCR beta carried unique molecular identifiers. It was from roughly 0.93 to 9.6 million T cells that approximately 500,000 cDNA molecules came. Each CDR3 protein is one row after TCRdb ran MiXCR on the PCR reads. The repertoire has some 890,000 distinct CDR3 sequences, roughly 50% of them found once; the top ten carry 4.6%. The chain recombines TRBV12-5 with TRBJ1-4; D unresolved. The sample comprised blood. This TCR derives from a girl under 18 with multiple sclerosis. The CDR3 loop is CASGLVAGMATNEKLFF. The CDR3, as DNA: TGTGCTAGTGGTTTGGTAGCGGGGATGGCAACTAATGAAAAACTGTTTTTT. Based on the CDR3 plus reference TRBV12-5 and TRBJ1-4, the full variable domain is DARVTQTPRHKVTEMGQEVTMRCQPILGHNTVFWYRQTMMQGLELLAYFRNRAPLDDSGMPKDRFSAEMPDATLATLKIQPSEPRDSAVYFCASGLVAGMATNEKLFFGSGTQLSVL.